This T cell receptor (beta chain) was identified during a study of T cell responses to AZD1222 COVID-19 vaccine. Study-wide context: Whether given at about 4 or about 12 weeks, second doses were pooled. General observations from the study: Repertoires were obtained solely post-peak T cell response. Within unmutated variant regions lay the reported targets of nearly half of spike-specific TCRs. After two AZD1222 doses, spike-specific TCR breadth and depth rose versus day 0.

Generated by immunoSEQ multiplex PCR, the TCRdb table keeps only in-frame clones and is missing some. The data show more than 85,000 clones, approximately 88% seen once. This clone was recorded once. No antigen is known for it. V was trimmed by 5 bases and J by 1 base, leaving 14 bases between them. The CDR3 is 15 residues long. Germline V CDR1 and CDR2: SGHVS, FQNEAQ. This TCR came from an adult in good health. The chain combines TRBV7-8 with TRBJ1-1; a weak D match, TRBD1 (6 bases). The specimen comprised peripheral blood, sampled on day 0 of AZD1222 vaccination. The CDR3 spells CASSAQGRANTEAFF. CDR3 DNA: TGTGCCAGCAGCGCACAGGGAAGGGCGAACACTGAAGCTTTCTTT. The variable domain in full, completed from reference TRBV7-8 and TRBJ1-1, reads GAGVSQSPRYKVAKRGQDVALRCDPISGHVSLFWYQQALGQGPEFLTYFQNEAQLDKSGLPSDRFFAERPEGSVSTLKIQRTQQEDSAVYLCASSAQGRANTEAFFGQGTRLTVV.